This passage covers 21 T cell receptor beta chains from one sample sequenced in a study of cytomegalovirus exposure and HLA in healthy donors. The PCR had 60 Vbeta and 13 Jbeta primers. Profiled with immunoSEQ multiplex PCR; TCRdb holds only in-frame clones, not every one. The sample has about 120,000 clones; about 73% are singletons. Source material: PBMCs. The source is a woman under 40 in good health and CMV-seronegative.

The chain combines TRBV5-1 with TRBJ2-7; D not resolved. V dropped 0 bases and J dropped 1 base, with 11 bases sitting between them. The CDR3 has 15 amino acids. Germline V lookup: CDR1 SGHRS, CDR2 YFSETQ. The CDR3 DNA reads TGCGCCAGCAGCTTGGACTCCCACCCGTCCTACGAGCAGTACTTC. Amino acid sequence: CASSLDSHPSYEQYF.

This chain uses TRBV20-1 with TRBJ2-1; D unclear. V lost 3 bases and J lost 5, with 5 bases in between. CDR1 and CDR2 (germline): DFQATT, SNEGSKA (reference sequence). The CDR3 runs 11 residues. The CDR3 region is CSARSDNEQFF. DNA of the CDR3: TGCAGTGCTAGGTCAGACAATGAGCAGTTCTTC.

There are a few counts of this clone. This chain connects TRBV4-2 to TRBJ2-1, with D hard to call. Germline V CDR1 and CDR2: LGHNA, YNFKEQ. There are 12 residues in the CDR3. Trimming pared 0 bases from V and 9 bases from J, leaving 6 bases between. CDR3 protein: CASSQDGGEQFF. The CDR3 DNA is TGTGCCAGCAGCCAAGATGGCGGTGAGCAGTTCTTC.

The rearrangement uses TRBV4-3 and TRBJ2-1; 7 nucleotides align to TRBD2. CDR3 length: 13 amino acids. Germline assignment: CDR1 LGHNA and CDR2 YSLEER. The junction had 3 bases not matched to a gene; V was cut back by 4 bases and J by 6 bases. CDR3 sequence (DNA): TGCGCCAGCAGCCCCCTAGCGGCCAATGAGCAGTTCTTC. This sequence encodes CASSPLAANEQFF.

The chain links TRBV18 to TRBJ2-7, with TRBD1 matching over 8 bases. CDR1 is KGHSH and CDR2 is LQKENI in the germline V gene. With V trimmed by 5 bases and J by 3 bases, 6 bases remained unmatched. The CDR3 is 14 residues long. CDR3: CASSSGTGLYEQYF. CDR3 coding DNA: TGTGCCAGCTCATCCGGGACAGGCCTCTACGAGCAGTACTTC.

V and J are TRBV19 and TRBJ1-5; maybe TRBD1 (6 bases). Deletions cut 2 bases from V and 3 bases from J, with 8 bases between. The V gene's germline CDR1 is LNHDA and CDR2 SQIVND (reference sequence). The CDR3 is 14 residues long. The CDR3 DNA follows: TGTGCCAGTAGTATAACAGGGATCAATCAGCCCCAGCATTTT. Encoded protein: CASSITGINQPQHF.

The rearrangement joins TRBV18 to TRBJ2-5; D may be TRBD1 (6 bases). The CDR3 runs 14 residues. Deletions cut 1 base from V and 4 bases from J, with 10 bases between. The germline gives CDR1 KGHSH, CDR2 LQKENI. CDR3 in amino acids: CASSPQGVAETQYF. The CDR3 bases are TGTGCCAGCTCACCACAGGGGGTGGCAGAGACCCAGTACTTC. Full variable domain (outside the CDR3, taken from reference TRBV18 and TRBJ2-5): NAGVMQNPRHLVRRRGQEARLRCSPMKGHSHVYWYRQLPEEGLKFMVYLQKENIIDESGMPKERFSAEFPKEGPSILRIQQVVRGDSAAYFCASSPQGVAETQYFGPGTRLLVL.

J is TRBJ2-7 and V is TRBV28, with 9 nucleotides matching TRBD1. CDR3 length equals 13 residues. CDR1 and CDR2 (germline): MDHEN, SYDVKM. Unmatched junction bases numbered 0, after V lost 4 bases and J lost 2 bases. This CDR3 is CASSWTGAYEQYF. The CDR3 nucleotides are TGTGCCAGCAGTTGGACAGGGGCCTACGAGCAGTACTTC.

The CDR3 region is CASSLGGNSYNEQFF. CDR3 DNA sequence: TGTGCCAGCAGCTTAGGCGGGAACTCCTACAATGAGCAGTTCTTC. V is TRBV7-2 and J is TRBJ2-1, with D perhaps matching TRBD2 (6 bases). This CDR3 contains 15 residues. Looked up from germline, CDR1 is SGHTA and CDR2 is FQGNSA. Trimming left V 1 base short and J 0 bases short, with 7 bases between.

V is TRBV5-1 and J is TRBJ2-1; no firm D call. This CDR3 has 11 residues. Germline V gives CDR1 SGHRS, CDR2 YFSETQ. The V end lost 6 bases, the J end lost 8 bases, and 9 bases lay between the germline ends. This CDR3 is CASTREDEQFF. The CDR3 region has the DNA TGCGCCAGCACGCGAGAAGATGAGCAGTTCTTC.

CDR3 amino acids: CASSKASRTKENTEAFF. The CDR3 nucleotides are TGTGCCAGCAGCAAAGCTTCGAGGACTAAGGAGAACACTGAAGCTTTCTTT. The chain links TRBV21-1 to TRBJ1-1. TRBV21-1 is designated a pseudogene. This CDR3 has 17 amino acids.

The chain employs TRBV5-6 and TRBJ2-7, with 11 bases fitting TRBD2. Germline V gene sequence: CDR1 SGHDT, CDR2 YYEEEE. The trim removed 4 bases at V and 1 base at J, leaving 7 bases unmatched. The CDR3 is 16 amino acids. Here the CDR3 reads CASSPPGLAVSYEQYF. DNA for the CDR3: TGTGCCAGCAGCCCCCCGGGACTAGCGGTTTCCTACGAGCAGTACTTC.

J is TRBJ2-7 and V is TRBV9; 9 bases are a match to TRBD1. Germline V CDR1 and CDR2: SGDLS, YYNGEE. Trimming at V came to 0 bases and at J to 1 base, leaving 2 bases not matched to a gene. The CDR3 has 15 amino acids. The CDR3 is CASSVGQGESYEQYF. The CDR3 bases are TGTGCCAGCAGCGTAGGACAGGGGGAATCCTACGAGCAGTACTTC.

The rearrangement links TRBV7-9 to TRBJ2-2; possibly TRBD1 for D (5 bases). This CDR3 is built from 14 residues. Germline V gene sequence: CDR1 SEHNR, CDR2 FQNEAQ (reference sequence). DNA of the CDR3: TGTGCGGCACCAGGGTGGTTGCGGACCGGGGAGCTGTTTTTT. This sequence encodes CAAPGWLRTGELFF.

The V call is TRBV7-9, the J call TRBJ1-6, with D unclear. Trimming removed 3 bases at V and 11 bases at J, with 8 bases between. This CDR3 has 12 amino acids. CDR1 and CDR2 (germline): SEHNR, FQNEAQ (reference sequence). Here the CDR3 reads CASSLTETPLHF. The DNA of the CDR3 is TGTGCCAGCAGCTTGACTGAAACACCCCTCCACTTT. The variable domain in full, with the rest retrieved from reference TRBV7-9 and TRBJ1-6, is DTGVSQNPRHKITKRGQNVTFRCDPISEHNRLYWYRQTLGQGPEFLTYFQNEAQLEKSRLLSDRFSAERPKGSFSTLEIQRTEQGDSAMYLCASSLTETPLHFGNGTRLTVT.

This clone was seen just once. The rearrangement links TRBV2 to TRBJ2-1; 8 nucleotides agree with TRBD1. The V gene's germline CDR1 is SNHLY and CDR2 FYNNEI. The CDR3 length is 19 residues. V shed 1 base, J shed 6 bases, and the junction held 17 bases outside the gene matches. The CDR3 nucleotides are TGTGCCAGCAGTGAAGACCCACACGCCGGGACAGGATACTTCAATGAGCAGTTCTTC. Its protein product is CASSEDPHAGTGYFNEQFF.

The rearrangement links TRBV7-8 to TRBJ1-6; TRBD1 matches at 11 bases. Germline values: CDR1 SGHVS, CDR2 FQNEAQ. The CDR3 is 14 amino acids. V lost 3 bases, J lost 8 bases, and 0 bases stayed unmatched. Written as DNA, the CDR3 is TGTGCCAGCAGCTTGGGACAGGGGGATTCACCCCTCCACTTT. Its translation is CASSLGQGDSPLHF.

The chain has TRBV10-3 and TRBJ2-1; 9 bases align to TRBD2. CDR1 and CDR2 from the germline V gene are ENHRY and SYGVKD. V shed 6 bases, J shed 0 bases, and the junction held 9 bases outside the gene matches. The CDR3 has 17 residues. In DNA form, the CDR3 reads TGTGCCATCAGGGAAACTAGCGGGCTTAGCTCCTACAATGAGCAGTTCTTC. Its protein product is CAIRETSGLSSYNEQFF.

The J gene is TRBJ2-7, the V gene TRBV5-1; TRBD2 is a possible D gene (6 bases). Germline CDR1 reads SGHRS; CDR2 reads YFSETQ. With 1 base removed from V and 4 bases from J, the gap between germline ends came to 12 bases. The length of the CDR3 is 14 residues. CDR3 amino acids: CASSLSPSGYEQYF. CDR3 DNA sequence: TGCGCCAGCAGCTTGTCGCCCAGCGGGTACGAGCAGTACTTC.

Details on this clone: At one end the junction does not follow the germline gene, possibly because of a read error. The chain combines TRBV2 with TRBJ2-2; a possible D gene is TRBD1 (6 bases). The CDR3 is 14 amino acids. Looked up from germline, CDR1 is SNHLY and CDR2 is FYNNEI. The CDR3 sequence: CASREDRYTGELFF. The DNA of the CDR3 is TGTGCCAGCAGGGAAGACAGGTACACCGGGGAGCTGTTTTTT.

This chain uses TRBV27 with TRBJ2-7, with D perhaps TRBD1 (5 bases). V shed 6 bases and J shed 3 bases, with 12 bases lying between them. The CDR3 loop spans 13 amino acids. The germline V gene has CDR1 MNHEY and CDR2 SMNVEV (reference sequence). The CDR3 DNA reads as TGTGCCAGCAGGAGACTTCAGGGCTACGAGCAGTACTTC. It encodes CASRRLQGYEQYF.